Presented here are 21 T cell receptor beta chains from one specimen sequenced in a study of T cell responses to AZD1222 COVID-19 vaccine. Method: immunoSEQ multiplex PCR; TCRdb's copy keeps in-frame clones and lacks some. The table lists about 100,000 clones, nearly 95% of them singletons. This material consisted of peripheral blood, taken on day 0 of AZD1222 vaccination. The origin of the receptors is an adult in good health.

The gene calls are TRBV5-1 and TRBJ1-5; TRBD1 is a possible D gene (6 bases). The germline V and J ends were trimmed by 0 bases and 5 bases, with 9 bases remaining between them. Germline V gene lookup returns CDR1 SGHRS and CDR2 YFSETQ. The CDR3 runs 14 residues. CDR3 loop: CASSLGQVDQPQHF. DNA of the CDR3: TGCGCCAGCAGCTTGGGACAGGTTGATCAGCCCCAGCATTTT.

This chain connects TRBV13 to TRBJ2-3; TRBD2 is a possible D gene (5 bases). Germline values: CDR1 PRHDT, CDR2 FYEKMQ (reference sequence). Trimming shortened V by 6 bases and J by 8 bases, and 21 bases separated the two germline ends. This CDR3 contains 15 residues. CDR3 residues: CASSPEGRHISTQYF. DNA of the CDR3: TGTGCCAGCAGTCCTGAGGGCCGCCATATTTCTACGCAGTATTTT.

The chain couples TRBV4-1 to TRBJ1-5; D unresolved. Germline CDR1 is MGHRA and CDR2 is YSYEKL. Trimming pared 1 base from V and 5 bases from J, leaving 24 bases between. The CDR3 totals 19 residues. The CDR3 sequence: CASSQVFIGTSSEDQPQHF. Here the CDR3 DNA reads TGCGCCAGCAGCCAAGTGTTTATTGGTACCTCGTCGGAGGATCAGCCCCAGCATTTT.

This clone was seen once. The rearrangement joins TRBV5-1 to TRBJ1-3; 7 bases are a match to TRBD1. V trimming: 2 bases; J trimming: 1 base; junction bases outside the gene matches: 3. The CDR3 extends over 15 amino acids. CDR1 and CDR2 (germline): SGHRS, YFSETQ. CDR3 nucleotides: TGCGCCAGCAGCTTACAGGGGCTTTCTGGAAACACCATATATTTT. It yields the protein CASSLQGLSGNTIYF.

CDR3 residues: CASSLETTANYGYTF. The CDR3 DNA sequence: TGTGCCAGCAGCTTAGAGACGACAGCTAACTATGGCTACACCTTC. This chain links TRBV7-8 with TRBJ1-2; a weak D match, TRBD1 (5 bases). Germline lookup yields CDR1 SGHVS and CDR2 FQNEAQ. The CDR3 has 15 residues. The ends were cut back, 1 base at V and 0 bases at J, with 9 bases in the middle.

V usage is TRBV2 and J usage is TRBJ2-7; 14 nucleotides match TRBD2. The CDR3 sequence is 14 residues long. The germline CDR1 and CDR2 sequences are SNHLY and FYNNEI. V trimming: 5 bases; J trimming: 9 bases; junction bases outside the gene matches: 6. The CDR3 reads CASSLGLAGDWQYF. CDR3 nucleotide sequence: TGTGCCAGCAGTTTGGGACTAGCGGGAGACTGGCAGTACTTC.

This chain links TRBV15 with TRBJ2-6, with D possibly TRBD2 on 7 matching bases. The germline CDR1 and CDR2 sequences are LNHNV and YYDKDF (reference sequence). This CDR3 is 16 amino acids long. With 3 bases removed from V and 4 bases from J, the gap between germline ends came to 13 bases. The CDR3 spells CATSRGRGSGANVLTF. In DNA form, the CDR3 reads TGTGCCACCAGCAGGGGGAGGGGGTCCGGGGCCAACGTCCTGACTTTC. Looking up the rest from reference TRBV15 and TRBJ2-6 gives the full variable domain: DAMVIQNPRYQVTQFGKPVTLSCSQTLNHNVMYWYQQKSSQAPKLLFHYYDKDFNNEADTPDNFQSRRPNTSFCFLDIRSPGLGDTAMYLCATSRGRGSGANVLTFGAGSRLTVL.

The rearrangement joins TRBV7-2 to TRBJ1-3, with TRBD1 as a possible D gene (6 bases). Germline assignment: CDR1 SGHTA and CDR2 FQGNSA. This CDR3 comprises 15 residues. V was trimmed by 2 bases and J by 3 bases, leaving 11 bases between them. CDR3: CASSLMSGVGNTIYF. CDR3 in DNA: TGTGCCAGCAGCTTAATGTCAGGGGTTGGAAACACCATATATTTT.

The gene calls are TRBV28 and TRBJ1-2; D may be TRBD1 (6 bases). The CDR3 spans 13 residues. Germline CDR1 reads MDHEN; CDR2 reads SYDVKM. Trimming removed 4 bases from V and 5 bases from J, with 11 bases in between. In DNA, the CDR3 is TGTGCCAGCAGTTGGACAGTTAGGTATGGCTACACCTTC. This sequence encodes CASSWTVRYGYTF.

The V call is TRBV4-1, the J call TRBJ2-3; the match to TRBD2 covers 8 bases. The junction had 8 bases not matched to a gene; V was cut back by 1 base and J by 2 bases. The CDR3 has 17 residues. The germline V gene encodes CDR1 MGHRA and CDR2 YSYEKL. CDR3 bases: TGCGCCAGCAGCCAAGGGGCCAGCGGGAGTACCACAGATACGCAGTATTTT. This codes for CASSQGASGSTTDTQYF.

V gene TRBV6-5 combines with J gene TRBJ2-3; the D gene is possibly TRBD2 (6 bases). Germline loops: CDR1 MNHEY, CDR2 SVGAGI. Trimming left V 5 bases short and J 9 bases short, with 12 bases between. CDR3 size: 12 residues. The CDR3 region is CASSRDSLTQYF. CDR3 bases: TGTGCCAGCAGTCGGGACTCCCTCACGCAGTATTTT.

This clone came up a few times. The J gene is TRBJ1-6, the V gene TRBV28, with D possibly matching TRBD1 (6 bases). Deletions cut 5 bases from V and 0 bases from J, with 11 bases between. Germline lookup yields CDR1 MDHEN and CDR2 SYDVKM. This CDR3 is 16 amino acids long. The CDR3 sequence: CASSESGDSYNSPLHF. The CDR3 DNA reads as TGTGCCAGCAGTGAATCAGGGGACTCCTATAATTCACCCCTCCACTTT.

The J gene is TRBJ2-2, the V gene TRBV7-9; D possibly corresponds to TRBD1 (5 bases). CDR1 is SEHNR, CDR2 FQNEAQ, per germline (reference sequence). The CDR3 has 13 residues. Trimming stripped 9 bases from V and 0 bases from J, with 8 bases between. CDR3 DNA sequence: TGTGCCAGGGGCAGGGCGAACACCGGGGAGCTGTTTTTT. Translated: CARGRANTGELFF.

This rearrangement joins TRBV6-6 to TRBJ1-5, with 7 bases aligning to TRBD1. With 6 bases clipped from V and 3 bases from J, the junction kept 8 bases outside the gene matches. This CDR3 spans 15 amino acids. Looked up from germline, CDR1 is MNHNY and CDR2 is SVGAGI (reference sequence). CDR3 nucleotide sequence: TGTGCCAGCAGCCGAGTAGACAGGGACAATCAGCCCCAGCATTTT. Translation gives CASSRVDRDNQPQHF.

Notes on this clone: This specimen includes other DNA sequences encoding the same CDR3. This rearrangement joins TRBV27 to TRBJ2-1; D call uncertain. V gave up 0 bases and J gave up 7 bases, with 7 bases separating them. Germline CDR1 MNHEY, CDR2 SMNVEV (reference sequence). This CDR3 has 13 amino acids. CDR3 sequence: CASSLSLGNEQFF. DNA of the CDR3: TGTGCCAGCAGTTTATCACTCGGGAATGAGCAGTTCTTC.

The V and J genes are TRBV7-8 and TRBJ2-7; D remains ambiguous. The CDR3 is made up of 13 amino acids. Germline V CDR1 and CDR2: SGHVS, FQNEAQ. V lost 1 base and J 2 bases, leaving 6 bases between the germline ends. The CDR3 is CASSLENPYEQYF. Written as DNA, the CDR3 is TGTGCCAGCAGCTTAGAAAATCCCTACGAGCAGTACTTC.

V and J are TRBV5-1 and TRBJ1-1; 9 positions agree with TRBD1. CDR1 and CDR2 (germline): SGHRS, YFSETQ. This CDR3 has 15 amino acids. V lost 4 bases and J lost 0; bases outside the gene matches: 4. Here the CDR3 reads CASSIGQGLNTEAFF. CDR3 sequence (DNA): TGCGCCAGCAGCATCGGACAGGGGTTGAACACTGAAGCTTTCTTT.

The rearrangement links TRBV3-1 (or the pseudogene TRBV3-2) to TRBJ2-6; no clear D. Germline-derived CDR1 and CDR2 are LGHDT and YNNKEL (reference sequence). The CDR3 length is 13 residues. V was cut by 4 bases and J by 2 bases, with 3 bases left in between. CDR3 in amino acids: CASSPPGANVLTF. CDR3 DNA sequence: TGTGCCAGCAGCCCCCCTGGGGCCAACGTCCTGACTTTC.

This clone was seen a few times. The rearrangement links TRBV5-1 to TRBJ1-4; no clear D gene. The CDR3 is 14 amino acids. Germline V gene sequence: CDR1 SGHRS, CDR2 YFSETQ. V lost 5 bases to trimming and J lost 2 bases, with 10 bases between them. CDR3 nucleotides: TGCGCCAGCAGTATTCTTGGTACTAATGAAAAACTGTTTTTT. It translates to CASSILGTNEKLFF. Combining the CDR3 with reference TRBV5-1 and TRBJ1-4 gives the whole variable domain KAGVTQTPRYLIKTRGQQVTLSCSPISGHRSVSWYQQTPGQGLQFLFEYFSETQRNKGNFPGRFSGRQFSNSRSEMNVSTLELGDSALYLCASSILGTNEKLFFGSGTQLSVL.

This chain links TRBV27 with TRBJ1-1, with 7 bases fitting TRBD1. V trimming: 7 bases; J trimming: 3 bases; junction bases outside the gene matches: 11. This CDR3 has 15 amino acids. CDR1 is MNHEY and CDR2 is SMNVEV in the germline V gene (reference sequence). Here the CDR3 reads CASNQGGGFDTEAFF. Here the CDR3 DNA reads TGTGCCAGCAACCAGGGGGGGGGTTTTGACACTGAAGCTTTCTTT.

This clone was recorded once. This sequence joins TRBV10-2 and TRBJ2-6; D not certain. Germline CDR1 reads WSHSY; CDR2 reads SAAADI. Trimming pared 6 bases from V and 0 bases from J, leaving 6 bases between. The CDR3 covers 14 residues. The CDR3: CASSENSGANVLTF. Written as DNA, the CDR3 is TGCGCCAGCAGCGAGAACTCTGGGGCCAACGTCCTGACTTTC.